This T cell receptor (beta chain) was obtained from a study of shared clonotypes between healthy human individuals. Study outcomes and limitations: Blood was the sole source, and tissue repertoires probably differ. The diversity represented, both genetic and in exposure history, was limited by few donors.

Notes on this clone: The antigen is undetermined.

Each of the donors was a healthy adult who was HIV-negative and had not had a recent acute infection or vaccination. Each sample came from a Caucasian adult donor living in Nashville, Tennessee. The table came from immunoSEQ multiplex PCR; TCRdb's copy has only in-frame clones and leaves some out. The repertoire has about 480,000 clones, around 79% of them found once; the top ten carry over 10%. Trimming took off 0 bases at V and 3 bases at J, with 18 bases between the two ends. CDR3 length: 17 amino acids. Germline CDR1 is SGHRS and CDR2 is YFSETQ. The source is a woman aged 40 to 55 in good health. Some clones in this sample may be carry-over from other donors' samples. J is TRBJ2-5 and V is TRBV5-1, with a possible D match to TRBD2 (6 bases). Sequencing was performed on PBMCs. The CDR3 nucleotides are TGCGCCAGCAGCTTGGCCGGGACTCCCAACACCAAAGAGACCCAGTACTTC. Encoded protein: CASSLAGTPNTKETQYF. The entire variable domain, with the rest obtained from reference TRBV5-1 and TRBJ2-5, is as follows: KAGVTQTPRYLIKTRGQQVTLSCSPISGHRSVSWYQQTPGQGLQFLFEYFSETQRNKGNFPGRFSGRQFSNSRSEMNVSTLELGDSALYLCASSLAGTPNTKETQYFGPGTRLLVL.